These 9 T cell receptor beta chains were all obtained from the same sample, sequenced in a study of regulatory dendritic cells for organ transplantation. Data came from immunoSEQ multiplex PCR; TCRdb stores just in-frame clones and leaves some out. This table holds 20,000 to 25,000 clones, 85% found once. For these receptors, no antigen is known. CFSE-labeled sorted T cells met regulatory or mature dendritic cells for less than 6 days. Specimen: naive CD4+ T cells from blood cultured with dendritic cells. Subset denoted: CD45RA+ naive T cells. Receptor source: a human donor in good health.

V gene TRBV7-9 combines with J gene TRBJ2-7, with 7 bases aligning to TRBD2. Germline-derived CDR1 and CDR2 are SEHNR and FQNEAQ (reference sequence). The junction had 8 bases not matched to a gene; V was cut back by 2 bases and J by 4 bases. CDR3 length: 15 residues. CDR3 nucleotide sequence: TGTGCCAGCAGCTTATACGCTAGCGGAACTTACGAGCAGTACTTC. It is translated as CASSLYASGTYEQYF.

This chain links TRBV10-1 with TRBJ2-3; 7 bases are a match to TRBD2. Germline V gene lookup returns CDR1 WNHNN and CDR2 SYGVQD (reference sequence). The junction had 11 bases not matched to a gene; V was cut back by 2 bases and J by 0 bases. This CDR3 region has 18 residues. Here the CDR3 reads CASSETSGGGRSTDTQYF. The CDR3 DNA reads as TGCGCCAGCAGTGAGACTTCGGGTGGCGGGAGAAGCACAGATACGCAGTATTTT.

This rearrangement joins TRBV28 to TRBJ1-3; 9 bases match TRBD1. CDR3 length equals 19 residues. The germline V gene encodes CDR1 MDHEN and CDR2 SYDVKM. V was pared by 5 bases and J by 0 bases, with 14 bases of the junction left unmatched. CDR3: CASSPSPGTGYGSGNTIYF. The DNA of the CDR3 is TGTGCCAGCAGTCCTAGTCCCGGGACAGGGTACGGCTCTGGAAACACCATATATTTT.

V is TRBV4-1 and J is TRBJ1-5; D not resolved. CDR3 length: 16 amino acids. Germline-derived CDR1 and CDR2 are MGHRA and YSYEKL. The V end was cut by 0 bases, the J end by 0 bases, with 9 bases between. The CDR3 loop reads CASSQDSGYSNQPQHF. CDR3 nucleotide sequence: TGCGCCAGCAGCCAAGATAGCGGATATAGCAATCAGCCCCAGCATTTT.

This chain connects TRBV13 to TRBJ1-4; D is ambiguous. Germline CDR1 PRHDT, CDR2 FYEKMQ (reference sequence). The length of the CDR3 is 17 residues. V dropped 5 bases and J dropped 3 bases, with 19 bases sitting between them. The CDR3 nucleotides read TGTGCCAGCAGCCCTAGACCATTGACCGATCCTAATGAAAAACTGTTTTTT. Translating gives CASSPRPLTDPNEKLFF.

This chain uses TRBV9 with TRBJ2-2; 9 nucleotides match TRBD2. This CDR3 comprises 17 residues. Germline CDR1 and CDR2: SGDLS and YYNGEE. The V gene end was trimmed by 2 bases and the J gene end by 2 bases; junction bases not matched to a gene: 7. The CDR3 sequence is CASSVYISGGNTGELFF. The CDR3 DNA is TGTGCCAGCAGCGTCTACATTAGCGGGGGAAACACCGGGGAGCTGTTTTTT.

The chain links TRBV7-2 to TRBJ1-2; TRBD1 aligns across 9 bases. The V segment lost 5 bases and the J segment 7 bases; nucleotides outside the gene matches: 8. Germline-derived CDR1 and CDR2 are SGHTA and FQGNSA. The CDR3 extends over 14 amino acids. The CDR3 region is CASSVRQGVGGYTF. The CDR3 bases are TGTGCCAGCAGCGTTAGACAGGGGGTGGGTGGCTACACCTTC.

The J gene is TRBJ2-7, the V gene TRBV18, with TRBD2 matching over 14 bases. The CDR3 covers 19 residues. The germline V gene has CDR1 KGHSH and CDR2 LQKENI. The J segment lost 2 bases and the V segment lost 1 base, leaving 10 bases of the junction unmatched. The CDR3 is CASSPLPGLAGALAYEQYF. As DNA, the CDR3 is TGTGCCAGCTCACCACTCCCGGGACTAGCGGGAGCCCTGGCCTACGAGCAGTACTTC.

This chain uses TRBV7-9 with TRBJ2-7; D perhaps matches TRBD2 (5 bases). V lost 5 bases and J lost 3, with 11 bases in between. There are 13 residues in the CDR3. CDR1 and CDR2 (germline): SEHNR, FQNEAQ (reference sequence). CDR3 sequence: CASSRGLVYEQYF. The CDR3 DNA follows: TGTGCCAGCAGCCGTGGACTGGTCTACGAGCAGTACTTC.